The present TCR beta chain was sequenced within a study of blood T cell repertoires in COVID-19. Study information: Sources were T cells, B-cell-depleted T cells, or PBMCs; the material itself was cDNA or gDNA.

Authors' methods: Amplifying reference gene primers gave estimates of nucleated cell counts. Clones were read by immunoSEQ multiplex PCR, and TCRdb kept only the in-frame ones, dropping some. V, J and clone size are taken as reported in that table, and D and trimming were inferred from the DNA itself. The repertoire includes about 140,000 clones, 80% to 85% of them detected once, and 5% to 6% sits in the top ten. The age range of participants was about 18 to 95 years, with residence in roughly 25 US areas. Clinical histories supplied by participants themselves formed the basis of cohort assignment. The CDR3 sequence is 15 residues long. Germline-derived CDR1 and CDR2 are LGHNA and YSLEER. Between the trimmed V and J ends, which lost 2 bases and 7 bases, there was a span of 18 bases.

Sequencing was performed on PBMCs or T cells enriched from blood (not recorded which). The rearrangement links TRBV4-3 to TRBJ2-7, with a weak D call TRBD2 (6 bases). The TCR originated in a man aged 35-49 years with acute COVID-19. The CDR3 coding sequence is TGCGCCAGCAGCCAATCCACGACTAGGTTTGAGGAGCAGTACTTC. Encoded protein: CASSQSTTRFEEQYF.